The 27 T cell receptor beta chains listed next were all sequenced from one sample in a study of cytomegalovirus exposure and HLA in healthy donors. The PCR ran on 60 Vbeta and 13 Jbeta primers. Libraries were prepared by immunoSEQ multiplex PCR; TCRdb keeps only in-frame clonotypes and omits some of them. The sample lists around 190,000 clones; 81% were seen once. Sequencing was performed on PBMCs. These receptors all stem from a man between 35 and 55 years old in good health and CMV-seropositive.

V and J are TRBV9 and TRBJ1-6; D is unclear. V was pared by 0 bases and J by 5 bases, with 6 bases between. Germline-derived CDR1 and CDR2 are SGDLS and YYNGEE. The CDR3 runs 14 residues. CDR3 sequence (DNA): TGTGCCAGCAGCGTAGGTCCAGATAATTCACCCCTCCACTTT. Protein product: CASSVGPDNSPLHF.

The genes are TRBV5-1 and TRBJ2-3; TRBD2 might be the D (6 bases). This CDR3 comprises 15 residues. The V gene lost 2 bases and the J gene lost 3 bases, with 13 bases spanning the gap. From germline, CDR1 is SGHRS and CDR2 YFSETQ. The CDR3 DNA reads TGCGCCAGCAGCTTAACTAGCTGGGAAACAGATACGCAGTATTTT. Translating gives CASSLTSWETDTQYF.

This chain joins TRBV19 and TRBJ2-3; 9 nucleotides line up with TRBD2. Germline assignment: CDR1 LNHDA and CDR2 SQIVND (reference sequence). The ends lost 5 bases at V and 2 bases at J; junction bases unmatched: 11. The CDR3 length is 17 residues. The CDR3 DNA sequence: TGTGCCAGTAGTCCCAAGGCGGGAGGGCCGAACACAGATACGCAGTATTTT. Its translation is CASSPKAGGPNTDTQYF.

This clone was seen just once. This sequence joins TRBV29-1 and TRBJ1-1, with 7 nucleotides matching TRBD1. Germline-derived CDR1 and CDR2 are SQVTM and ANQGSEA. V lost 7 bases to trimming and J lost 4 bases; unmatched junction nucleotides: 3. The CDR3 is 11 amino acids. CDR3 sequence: CSATGSTEAFF. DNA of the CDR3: TGCAGCGCGACAGGGAGCACTGAAGCTTTCTTT.

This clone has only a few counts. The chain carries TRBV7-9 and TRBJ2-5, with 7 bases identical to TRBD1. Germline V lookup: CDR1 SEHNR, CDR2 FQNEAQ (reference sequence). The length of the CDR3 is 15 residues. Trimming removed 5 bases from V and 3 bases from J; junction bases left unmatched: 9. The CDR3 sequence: CASSLPTGVKETQYF. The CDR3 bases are TGTGCCAGCAGCCTGCCCACAGGGGTGAAAGAGACCCAGTACTTC. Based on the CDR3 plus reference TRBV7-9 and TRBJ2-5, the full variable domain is DTGVSQNPRHKITKRGQNVTFRCDPISEHNRLYWYRQTLGQGPEFLTYFQNEAQLEKSRLLSDRFSAERPKGSFSTLEIQRTEQGDSAMYLCASSLPTGVKETQYFGPGTRLLVL.

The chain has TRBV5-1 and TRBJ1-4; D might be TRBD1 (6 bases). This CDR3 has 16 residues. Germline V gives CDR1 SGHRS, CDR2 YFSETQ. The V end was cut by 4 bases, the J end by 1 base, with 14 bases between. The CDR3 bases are TGCGCCAGCAGCCTCGGACAGCTCCTAACTAATGAAAAACTGTTTTTT. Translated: CASSLGQLLTNEKLFF.

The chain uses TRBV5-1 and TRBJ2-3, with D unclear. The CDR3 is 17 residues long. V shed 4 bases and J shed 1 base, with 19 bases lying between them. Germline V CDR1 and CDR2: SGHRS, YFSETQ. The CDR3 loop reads CASSTRPKPGGTDTQYF. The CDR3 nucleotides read TGCGCCAGCAGCACACGTCCAAAACCAGGCGGCACAGATACGCAGTATTTT.

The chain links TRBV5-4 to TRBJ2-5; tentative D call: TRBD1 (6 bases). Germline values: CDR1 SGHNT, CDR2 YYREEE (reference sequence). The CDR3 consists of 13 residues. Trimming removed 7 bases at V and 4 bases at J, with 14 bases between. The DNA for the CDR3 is TGTGCCAGCGCAAAACAGGGTTTAGAGACCCAGTACTTC. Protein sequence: CASAKQGLETQYF. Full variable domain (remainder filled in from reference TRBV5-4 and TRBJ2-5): ETGVTQSPTHLIKTRGQQVTLRCSSQSGHNTVSWYQQALGQGPQFIFQYYREEENGRGNFPPRFSGLQFPNYSSELNVNALELDDSALYLCASAKQGLETQYFGPGTRLLVL.

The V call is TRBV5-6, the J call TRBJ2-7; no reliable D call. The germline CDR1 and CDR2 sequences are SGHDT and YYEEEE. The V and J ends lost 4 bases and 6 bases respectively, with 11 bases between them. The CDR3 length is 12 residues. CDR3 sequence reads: CASSRRSREQYF. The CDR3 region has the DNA TGTGCCAGCAGCCGGAGATCTCGCGAGCAGTACTTC. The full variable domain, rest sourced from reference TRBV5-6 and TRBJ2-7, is DAGVTQSPTHLIKTRGQQVTLRCSPKSGHDTVSWYQQALGQGPQFIFQYYEEEERQRGNFPDRFSGHQFPNYSSELNVNALLLGDSALYLCASSRRSREQYFGPGTRLTVT.

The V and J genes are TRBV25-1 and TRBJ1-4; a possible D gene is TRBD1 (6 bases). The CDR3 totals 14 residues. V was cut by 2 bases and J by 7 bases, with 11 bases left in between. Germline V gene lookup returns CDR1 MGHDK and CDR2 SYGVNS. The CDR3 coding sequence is TGTGCCAGCAGTGAAGCAGGGGAGGGTGAAAAACTGTTTTTT. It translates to CASSEAGEGEKLFF.

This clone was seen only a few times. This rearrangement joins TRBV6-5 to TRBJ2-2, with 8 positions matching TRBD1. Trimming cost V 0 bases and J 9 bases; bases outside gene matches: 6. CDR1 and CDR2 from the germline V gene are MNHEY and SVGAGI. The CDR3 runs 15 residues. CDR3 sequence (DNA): TGTGCCAGCAGTTACTCCAACAGGGGGTTTAGGGAGCTGTTTTTT. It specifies CASSYSNRGFRELFF.

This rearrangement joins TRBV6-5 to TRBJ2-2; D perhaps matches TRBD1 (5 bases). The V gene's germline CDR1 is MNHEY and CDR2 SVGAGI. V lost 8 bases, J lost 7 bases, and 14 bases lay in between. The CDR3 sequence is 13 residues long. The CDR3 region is CASPPARGGELFF. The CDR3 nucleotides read TGTGCCAGCCCCCCGGCTAGGGGCGGGGAGCTGTTTTTT.

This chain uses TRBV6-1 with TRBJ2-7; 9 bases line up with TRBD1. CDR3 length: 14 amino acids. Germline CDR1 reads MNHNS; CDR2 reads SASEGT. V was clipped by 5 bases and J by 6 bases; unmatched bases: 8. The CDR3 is CASSTPGQGLEQYF. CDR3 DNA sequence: TGTGCCAGCAGTACTCCGGGACAGGGTCTCGAGCAGTACTTC.

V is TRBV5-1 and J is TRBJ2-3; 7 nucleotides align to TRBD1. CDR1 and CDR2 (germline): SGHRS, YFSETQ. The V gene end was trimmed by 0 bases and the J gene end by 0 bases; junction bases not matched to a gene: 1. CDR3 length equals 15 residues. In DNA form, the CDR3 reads TGCGCCAGCAGCTTGGGACAGGGTAGCACAGATACGCAGTATTTT. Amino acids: CASSLGQGSTDTQYF.

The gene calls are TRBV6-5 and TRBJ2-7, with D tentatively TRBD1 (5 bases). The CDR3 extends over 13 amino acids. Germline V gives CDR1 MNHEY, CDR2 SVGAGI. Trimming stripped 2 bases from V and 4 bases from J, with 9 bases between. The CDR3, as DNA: TGTGCCAGCAGTTACGGCAGGGTATACGAGCAGTACTTC. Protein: CASSYGRVYEQYF.

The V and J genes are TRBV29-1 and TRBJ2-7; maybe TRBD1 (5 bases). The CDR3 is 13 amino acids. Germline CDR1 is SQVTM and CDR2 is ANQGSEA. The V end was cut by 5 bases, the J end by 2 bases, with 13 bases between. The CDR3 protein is CSVRGGRTYEQYF. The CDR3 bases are TGCAGCGTTAGGGGTGGGCGCACCTACGAGCAGTACTTC.

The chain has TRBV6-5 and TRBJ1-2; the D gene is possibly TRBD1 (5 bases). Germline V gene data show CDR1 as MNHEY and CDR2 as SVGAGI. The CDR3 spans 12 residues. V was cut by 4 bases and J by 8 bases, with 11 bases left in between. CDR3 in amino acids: CASSLQGAGYTF. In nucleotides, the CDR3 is TGTGCCAGCAGTTTACAAGGGGCGGGCTACACCTTC.

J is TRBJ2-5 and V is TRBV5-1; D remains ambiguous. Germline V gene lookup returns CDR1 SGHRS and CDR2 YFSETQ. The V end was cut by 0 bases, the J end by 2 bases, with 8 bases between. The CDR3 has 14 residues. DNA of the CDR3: TGCGCCAGCAGCTTGGACAGCCTTCAAGAGACCCAGTACTTC. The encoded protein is CASSLDSLQETQYF.

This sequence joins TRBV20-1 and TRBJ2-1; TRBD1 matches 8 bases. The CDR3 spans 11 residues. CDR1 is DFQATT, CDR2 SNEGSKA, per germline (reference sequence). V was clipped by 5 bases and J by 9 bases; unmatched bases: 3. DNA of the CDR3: TGCAGTGCTGCACAGGGGGGTGAGCAGTTCTTC. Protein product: CSAAQGGEQFF.

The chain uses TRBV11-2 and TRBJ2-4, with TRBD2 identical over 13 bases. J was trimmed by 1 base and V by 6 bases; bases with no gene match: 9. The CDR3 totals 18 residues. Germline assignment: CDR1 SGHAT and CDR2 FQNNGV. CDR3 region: CASRSGLAGEPAKNIQYF. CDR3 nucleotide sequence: TGTGCCAGCAGATCCGGACTAGCGGGAGAGCCGGCCAAAAACATTCAGTACTTC.

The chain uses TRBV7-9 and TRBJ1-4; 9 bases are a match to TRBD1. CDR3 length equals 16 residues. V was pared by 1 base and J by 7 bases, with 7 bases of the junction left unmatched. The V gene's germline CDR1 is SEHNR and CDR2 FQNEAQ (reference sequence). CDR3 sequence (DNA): TGTGCCAGCAGCTTAGGGCCGGGACAGGGAGGTGAAAAACTGTTTTTT. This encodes CASSLGPGQGGEKLFF.

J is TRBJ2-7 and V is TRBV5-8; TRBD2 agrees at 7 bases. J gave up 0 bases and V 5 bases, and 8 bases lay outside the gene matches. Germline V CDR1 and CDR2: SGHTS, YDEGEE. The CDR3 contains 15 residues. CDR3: CASSSLADNSYEQYF. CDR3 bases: TGTGCCAGCAGTTCCCTAGCGGATAACTCCTACGAGCAGTACTTC.

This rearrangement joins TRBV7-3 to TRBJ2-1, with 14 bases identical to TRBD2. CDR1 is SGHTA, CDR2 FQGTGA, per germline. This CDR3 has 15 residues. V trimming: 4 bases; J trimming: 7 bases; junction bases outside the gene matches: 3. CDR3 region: CASSSTSGGANEQFF. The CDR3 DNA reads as TGTGCCAGCAGCTCGACTAGCGGGGGGGCTAATGAGCAGTTCTTC.

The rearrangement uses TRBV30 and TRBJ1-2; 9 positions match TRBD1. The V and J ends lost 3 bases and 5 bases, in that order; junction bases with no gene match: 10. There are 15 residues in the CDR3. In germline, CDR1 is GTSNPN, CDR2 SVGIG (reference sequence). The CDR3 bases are TGTGCCTGGAGGCATCCGGGACAGGGTCTATATGGCTACACCTTC. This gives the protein CAWRHPGQGLYGYTF.

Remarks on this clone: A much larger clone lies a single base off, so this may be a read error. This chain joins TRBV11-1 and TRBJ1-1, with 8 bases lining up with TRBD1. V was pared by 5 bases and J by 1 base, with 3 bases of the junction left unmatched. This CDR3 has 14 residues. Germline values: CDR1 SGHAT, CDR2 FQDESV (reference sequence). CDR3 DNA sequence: TGTGCCAGCAGCCCAGACAGGGGGAACACTGAAGCTTTCTTT. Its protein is CASSPDRGNTEAFF.

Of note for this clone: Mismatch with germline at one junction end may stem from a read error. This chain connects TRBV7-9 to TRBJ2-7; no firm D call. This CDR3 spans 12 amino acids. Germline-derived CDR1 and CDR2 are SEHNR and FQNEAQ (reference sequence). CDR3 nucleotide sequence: TGTTCCAGCAGCTTAGTTCGGTACGAGCAGTACTTC. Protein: CSSSLVRYEQYF.

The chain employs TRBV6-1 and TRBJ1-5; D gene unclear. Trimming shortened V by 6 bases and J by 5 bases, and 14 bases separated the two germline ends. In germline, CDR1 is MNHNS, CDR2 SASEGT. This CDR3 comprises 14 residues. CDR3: CASRFFTEDQPQHF. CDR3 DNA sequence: TGTGCCAGCAGATTTTTTACGGAGGATCAGCCCCAGCATTTT.